Sequencing of this TCR beta chain was carried out in a study of shared clonotypes between healthy human individuals. The wider study: Samples came from two female and three male donors aged 18 to 49.

Whole-study findings and limits: Rarefaction gave evidence that sorted-subset sequencing remained incomplete despite large depth. On the whole, naive subsets had larger estimated richness than memory subsets had.

It was CD45RO-negative cells, positively selected for CCR7, that made up naive CD8 cells, with terminally differentiated effector memory CD45RA+ cells excluded. A remark on this clone: As yet, its antigen is unknown.

Generated by immunoSEQ multiplex PCR, the TCRdb table keeps only in-frame clones and is missing some. The table shows about 2.1 million clones, with just over 90% occurring only once. Source material: naive CD8+ T cells from PBMCs. This receptor was identified in a man aged 18 to 29 in good health. Some clones in this sample may be carry-over from other donors' samples.

CDR3 DNA sequence: TGTGCCAGTAGTATCCGGGGAGCCCCCTACGAGCAGTACTTC. Protein: CASSIRGAPYEQYF. J is TRBJ2-7 and V is TRBV19; D may be TRBD2 (5 bases). Germline lookup yields CDR1 LNHDA and CDR2 SQIVND (reference sequence). V gave up 3 bases and J gave up 2 bases, with 11 bases separating them. There are 14 residues in the CDR3.